Listed here are 32 T cell receptor beta chains from one sample, sequenced in a study of neoadjuvant anti-PD-1 for oral cavity cancer. Measured with immunoSEQ multiplex PCR; TCRdb has only the in-frame clones, and not every one. The sample consists of tens of thousands of clones, under 85% of them appearing once. This material consisted of PBMCs, taken before nivolumab (anti-PD-1) treatment. The source of these receptors is a person between 35 and 79 years old with oral cavity squamous cell carcinoma.

This clone has just a few counts. The chain links TRBV20-1 to TRBJ1-3; D is unresolved. The CDR3 covers 11 residues. V gave up 7 bases and J gave up 7 bases, with 11 bases separating them. Germline V CDR1 and CDR2: DFQATT, SNEGSKA (reference sequence). The CDR3 DNA reads as TGCAGTGTCTGGGGAGGGAACACCATATATTTT. The encoded protein is CSVWGGNTIYF.

This sequence joins TRBV9 and TRBJ2-7, with D uncertain. Germline V gene data show CDR1 as SGDLS and CDR2 as YYNGEE. Trimming took 0 bases from V and 3 from J, leaving 4 bases between them. This CDR3 has 12 amino acids. CDR3 coding DNA: TGTGCCAGCAGCGTAGAGGGCTACGAGCAGTACTTC. Translating gives CASSVEGYEQYF.

This chain joins TRBV29-1 and TRBJ2-3; D is undetermined. V gave up 7 bases and J gave up 6 bases, with 11 bases separating them. CDR1 SQVTM and CDR2 ANQGSEA come from the germline V gene. The CDR3 runs to 11 residues. The CDR3 region is CSAGPSDTQYF. DNA for the CDR3: TGCAGCGCAGGACCCTCGGATACGCAGTATTTT.

The rearrangement links TRBV5-1 to TRBJ1-3, with D possibly matching TRBD1 (6 bases). Germline CDR1 and CDR2: SGHRS and YFSETQ. The V gene lost 3 bases and the J gene lost 11 bases, with 15 bases spanning the gap. The CDR3 loop spans 13 amino acids. The CDR3 reads CASSSEGGSPIYF. For the CDR3, the DNA is TGCGCCAGCAGCTCTGAGGGGGGGTCCCCCATATATTTT.

The chain couples TRBV4-2 to TRBJ2-1; D remains ambiguous. CDR3 length: 12 residues. Between the trimmed V and J ends, which lost 0 bases and 10 bases, there was a span of 7 bases. The germline CDR1 and CDR2 sequences are LGHNA and YNFKEQ. The CDR3 spells CASSQDDGEQFF. The CDR3 DNA sequence: TGTGCCAGCAGCCAAGACGACGGGGAGCAGTTCTTC.

The V gene is TRBV2, the J gene TRBJ1-2, with no clear D. Trimming took 10 bases from V and 7 from J, leaving 19 bases between them. Germline V lookup: CDR1 SNHLY, CDR2 FYNNEI. The CDR3 has 13 residues. The CDR3 here is CATKLEAAVGYTF. Here the CDR3 DNA reads TGTGCCACCAAACTGGAGGCGGCGGTTGGCTACACCTTC.

This clone was seen a single time. The J gene is TRBJ2-7, the V gene TRBV7-9, with a possible D match to TRBD1 (6 bases). Trimming took off 1 base at V and 2 bases at J, with 12 bases between the two ends. The CDR3 has 15 residues. Germline loops: CDR1 SEHNR, CDR2 FQNEAQ (reference sequence). CDR3 sequence reads: CASSLGLQGPYEQYF. For the CDR3, the DNA is TGTGCCAGCAGCTTAGGTCTACAGGGTCCCTACGAGCAGTACTTC.

The rearrangement links TRBV9 to TRBJ2-7; D unresolved. This CDR3 contains 13 residues. The germline V gene encodes CDR1 SGDLS and CDR2 YYNGEE. V lost 0 bases and J lost 6, with 10 bases in between. The CDR3 sequence is CASSVESSSEQYF. CDR3 DNA: TGTGCCAGCAGCGTAGAGAGTAGCTCCGAGCAGTACTTC.

This clone occurred a few times. This sequence joins TRBV5-8 and TRBJ2-7; 8 bases match TRBD1. The CDR3 is made up of 15 amino acids. Trimming removed 4 bases from V and 7 bases from J; junction bases left unmatched: 13. Germline CDR1 SGHTS, CDR2 YDEGEE. This chain's CDR3 is CASSPRDRSPLEQYF. The CDR3 coding sequence is TGTGCCAGCAGCCCCCGGGACAGGTCCCCATTGGAGCAGTACTTC.

V usage is TRBV28 and J usage is TRBJ2-2; tentatively, D is TRBD1 or TRBD2 (5 bases each). With 6 bases removed from V and 4 bases from J, the gap between germline ends came to 12 bases. CDR3 length: 14 residues. From germline, CDR1 is MDHEN and CDR2 SYDVKM. DNA for the CDR3: TGTGCCAGCAGAAGGGACCTTGGCACCGGGGAGCTGTTTTTT. Translating gives CASRRDLGTGELFF. Based on the CDR3 plus reference TRBV28 and TRBJ2-2, the full variable domain is DVKVTQSSRYLVKRTGEKVFLECVQDMDHENMFWYRQDPGLGLRLIYFSYDVKMKEKGDIPEGYSVSREKKERFSLILESASTNQTSMYLCASRRDLGTGELFFGEGSRLTVL.

The chain recombines TRBV30 with TRBJ2-1, with D possibly being TRBD1 (6 bases). The germline CDR1 and CDR2 sequences are GTSNPN and SVGIG (reference sequence). Trimming stripped 4 bases from V and 4 bases from J, with 17 bases between. This CDR3 contains 15 residues. Here the CDR3 reads CAWTRDTLIYNEQFF. DNA of the CDR3: TGTGCCTGGACCCGGGACACCCTGATTTACAATGAGCAGTTCTTC.

The chain employs TRBV6-8 and TRBJ2-6, with D maybe TRBD2 (6 bases). The CDR3 has 18 amino acids. Germline CDR1 MNHGY, CDR2 SAAAGT. Trimming left V 5 bases short and J 4 bases short, with 21 bases between. CDR3: CASSPSRGNYSGANVLTF. In nucleotides, the CDR3 is TGTGCCAGCAGTCCCAGTCGGGGGAACTACTCCGGGGCCAACGTCCTGACTTTC.

The rearrangement joins TRBV9 to TRBJ2-7; 7 bases line up with TRBD2. Unmatched junction bases numbered 8, after V lost 4 bases and J lost 1 base. The CDR3 spans 15 residues. From germline, CDR1 is SGDLS and CDR2 YYNGEE. CDR3 protein: CASSSFSSGSYEQYF. CDR3 sequence (DNA): TGTGCCAGCAGCTCCTTCTCTAGCGGTTCCTACGAGCAGTACTTC.

J is TRBJ2-5 and V is TRBV6-5, with 8 bases lining up with TRBD2. J lost 0 bases, V lost 10 bases, and 1 base had no gene match. The CDR3 spans 12 residues. CDR1 and CDR2 from the germline V gene are MNHEY and SVGAGI. The DNA for the CDR3 is TGTGCCACACTAGCGGACCAAGAGACCCAGTACTTC. It translates to CATLADQETQYF.

The V call is TRBV27, the J call TRBJ2-3; D is ambiguous. Germline CDR1 and CDR2: MNHEY and SMNVEV (reference sequence). The V and J ends lost 10 bases and 2 bases respectively, with 13 bases between them. The CDR3 extends over 13 amino acids. CDR3 region: CATRRVPTDTQYF. CDR3 nucleotides: TGTGCCACCCGCCGGGTACCCACAGATACGCAGTATTTT.

The chain couples TRBV6-6 to TRBJ1-1; D call uncertain. Trimming cost V 7 bases and J 2 bases, with 8 bases left between them. CDR3 size: 12 residues. The V gene's germline CDR1 is MNHNY and CDR2 SVGAGI (reference sequence). The CDR3 reads CASKQSNTEAFF. The DNA for the CDR3 is TGTGCCAGCAAACAGAGTAACACTGAAGCTTTCTTT.

The genes are TRBV29-1 and TRBJ1-2; D remains ambiguous. The length of the CDR3 is 12 residues. V dropped 4 bases and J dropped 8 bases, with 14 bases sitting between them. CDR1 and CDR2 from the germline V gene are SQVTM and ANQGSEA. The CDR3 is CSVGLSGLGYTF. CDR3 coding DNA: TGCAGCGTTGGTCTTTCAGGCTTAGGCTACACCTTC.

The chain uses TRBV6-6 and TRBJ2-3; TRBD2 might be the D (5 bases). The V gene lost 2 bases and the J gene lost 6 bases, with 9 bases spanning the gap. This CDR3 comprises 13 residues. Germline CDR1 MNHNY, CDR2 SVGAGI (reference sequence). The CDR3 nucleotides are TGTGCCAGCAGTTACCTCAGCGGTGATACGCAGTATTTT. This translates into CASSYLSGDTQYF.

V is TRBV28 and J is TRBJ2-1; D perhaps matches TRBD2 (5 bases). Per germline, CDR1 MDHEN and CDR2 SYDVKM. The CDR3 consists of 14 residues. Trimming pared 5 bases from V and 7 bases from J, leaving 15 bases between. Written as DNA, the CDR3 is TGTGCCAGCAGTCCCCCGGTTAGAGGGAATGAGCAGTTCTTC. This codes for CASSPPVRGNEQFF.

The gene calls are TRBV30 and TRBJ2-3; perhaps TRBD1 as D (5 bases). There are 16 residues in the CDR3. Germline loops: CDR1 GTSNPN, CDR2 SVGIG (reference sequence). V lost 3 bases to trimming and J lost 4 bases, with 20 bases between them. In DNA, the CDR3 is TGTGCCTGGAGCCACATTCTAGGGGTTCAGTCAGATACGCAGTATTTT. It translates to CAWSHILGVQSDTQYF.

This chain connects TRBV28 to TRBJ1-5; 8 positions match TRBD1. The CDR3 spans 16 residues. J gave up 2 bases and V 4 bases, and 7 bases lay outside the gene matches. Germline V CDR1 and CDR2: MDHEN, SYDVKM. The CDR3 DNA is TGTGCCAGCAGTTCCTCACAGGGGGTTGGCAATCAGCCCCAGCATTTT. It encodes CASSSSQGVGNQPQHF.

The chain combines TRBV9 with TRBJ2-1; 14 bases are a match to TRBD2. With V trimmed by 4 bases and J by 6 bases, 6 bases remained unmatched. Germline CDR1 reads SGDLS; CDR2 reads YYNGEE. The CDR3 totals 16 residues. The CDR3 DNA follows: TGTGCCAGCAGCCCCCGACTAGCGGGAGGGACCAATGAGCAGTTCTTC. It codes for CASSPRLAGGTNEQFF.

In its sample, this clone was seen once. V and J are TRBV10-2 and TRBJ2-1; 14 positions agree with TRBD2. Germline CDR1 reads WSHSY; CDR2 reads SAAADI. The CDR3 runs to 15 residues. V shed 6 bases and J 10 bases; nucleotides not matched to a gene: 8. The CDR3 sequence: CASRPGTSGREEQFF. CDR3 coding DNA: TGCGCCAGCAGGCCCGGGACTAGCGGGAGAGAGGAGCAGTTCTTC.

This clone has just one count. The genes are TRBV27 and TRBJ2-3, with 8 bases matching TRBD2. The germline gives CDR1 MNHEY, CDR2 SMNVEV (reference sequence). Unmatched junction bases numbered 6, after V lost 2 bases and J lost 5 bases. CDR3 size: 15 residues. The CDR3 DNA reads TGTGCCAGCAGTTTAGGAGCGGGAGTACAAGATACGCAGTATTTT. The encoded protein is CASSLGAGVQDTQYF.

The rearrangement uses TRBV2 and TRBJ2-1, with 9 bases matching TRBD2. CDR3 length: 15 residues. V shed 4 bases and J 7 bases; nucleotides not matched to a gene: 8. The germline CDR1 and CDR2 sequences are SNHLY and FYNNEI. The CDR3 is CASSASIAGENEQFF. The DNA for the CDR3 is TGTGCCAGCAGTGCTTCGATAGCGGGAGAGAATGAGCAGTTCTTC.

This rearrangement joins TRBV10-1 to TRBJ2-3, with 7 nucleotides matching TRBD2. J lost 3 bases, V lost 0 bases, and 6 bases had no gene match. This CDR3 is built from 16 residues. The germline V gene encodes CDR1 WNHNN and CDR2 SYGVQD (reference sequence). The CDR3 loop is CASSESSSGRTDTQYF. The CDR3 DNA follows: TGCGCCAGCAGTGAGTCGAGTAGCGGGCGGACAGATACGCAGTATTTT.

The chain recombines TRBV14 with TRBJ2-7; no clear D gene. This CDR3 comprises 12 residues. The germline CDR1 and CDR2 sequences are SGHDN and FVKESK. Deletions cut 1 base from V and 2 bases from J, with 3 bases between. In DNA form, the CDR3 reads TGTGCCAGCAGCCAAGTCACCTACGAGCAGTACTTC. Translating gives CASSQVTYEQYF.

The chain employs TRBV5-1 and TRBJ2-7, with D uncertain. The V gene's germline CDR1 is SGHRS and CDR2 YFSETQ. The CDR3 runs 12 residues. V was cut by 2 bases and J by 3 bases, with 6 bases left in between. CDR3 residues: CASSLGGYEQYF. The CDR3 DNA reads TGCGCCAGCAGCTTAGGTGGCTACGAGCAGTACTTC.

This chain links TRBV2 with TRBJ1-2; D gene uncertain. Per the germline V gene, CDR1 is SNHLY and CDR2 is FYNNEI. With 7 bases removed from V and 4 bases from J, the gap between germline ends came to 13 bases. The CDR3 spans 13 residues. CDR3 in DNA: TGTGCCAGCAAGTTAAGAGATTTCTATGGCTACACCTTC. Its protein is CASKLRDFYGYTF.

This chain's CDR3 is CASSPPGGRNTGELFF. The DNA for the CDR3 is TGTGCCAGCTCACCCCCCGGCGGGCGGAACACCGGGGAGCTGTTTTTT. This rearrangement joins TRBV18 to TRBJ2-2; D perhaps matches TRBD2 (5 bases). The CDR3 is 16 amino acids. Trimming removed 3 bases at V and 1 base at J, with 12 bases between. The germline CDR1 and CDR2 sequences are KGHSH and LQKENI.

This chain links TRBV4-2 with TRBJ2-7; 11 bases match TRBD2. The germline V gene encodes CDR1 LGHNA and CDR2 YNFKEQ. The V segment lost 0 bases and the J segment 0 bases; nucleotides outside the gene matches: 7. The CDR3 loop spans 18 amino acids. The CDR3 region has the DNA TGTGCCAGCAGCCAAGATCGTCCCACTAGCGGGAGCTCCTACGAGCAGTACTTC. This sequence encodes CASSQDRPTSGSSYEQYF.

This chain connects TRBV7-9 to TRBJ2-5, with D uncertain. Trimming left V 1 base short and J 5 bases short, with 11 bases between. CDR1 SEHNR and CDR2 FQNEAQ come from the germline V gene (reference sequence). This CDR3 comprises 14 residues. CDR3 nucleotides: TGTGCCAGCAGCTTAGGTCGGTTGCGGGAGACCCAGTACTTC. This translates into CASSLGRLRETQYF.